What follows describes a single TCR beta chain. Only in-frame clones appear in the TCRdb table, and some are missing; sequencing was by immunoSEQ multiplex PCR. The data show fewer than 700,000 clones, about 88% seen once. These data originate in a study of blood T cell repertoires in COVID-19. CDR1 SGHRS and CDR2 YFSETQ come from the germline V gene. The V end lost 0 bases, the J end lost 10 bases, and 19 bases lay between the germline ends. The CDR3 totals 15 residues. This chain uses TRBV5-1 with TRBJ1-2, with D possibly TRBD1 on 5 matching bases. Sequencing was performed on peripheral blood. This clonotype originated in a woman between 45 and 65 years old with COVID-19, enrolled during active disease. As DNA, the CDR3 is TGCGCCAGCAGCTTGGCCGCGGGAGGGGATACGGACTACACCTTC. It translates to CASSLAAGGDTDYTF.